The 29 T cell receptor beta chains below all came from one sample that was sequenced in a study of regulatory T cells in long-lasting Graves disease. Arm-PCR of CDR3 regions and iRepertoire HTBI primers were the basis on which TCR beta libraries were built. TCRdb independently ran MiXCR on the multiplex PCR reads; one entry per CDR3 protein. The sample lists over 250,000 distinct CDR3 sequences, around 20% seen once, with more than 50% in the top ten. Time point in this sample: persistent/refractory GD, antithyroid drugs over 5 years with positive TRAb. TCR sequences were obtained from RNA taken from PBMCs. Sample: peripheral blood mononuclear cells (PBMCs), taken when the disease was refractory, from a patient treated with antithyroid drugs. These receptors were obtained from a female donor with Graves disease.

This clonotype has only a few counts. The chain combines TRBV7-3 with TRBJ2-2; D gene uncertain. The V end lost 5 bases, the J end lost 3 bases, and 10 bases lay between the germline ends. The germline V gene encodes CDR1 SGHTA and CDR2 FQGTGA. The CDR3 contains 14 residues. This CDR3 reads CASSLDRDTGELFF. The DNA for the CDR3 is TGTGCCAGCAGCCTAGACCGAGACACCGGGGAGCTGTTTTTT.

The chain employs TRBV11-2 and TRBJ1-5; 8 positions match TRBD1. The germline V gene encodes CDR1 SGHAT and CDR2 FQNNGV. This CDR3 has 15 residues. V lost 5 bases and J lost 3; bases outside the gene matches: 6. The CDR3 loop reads CASSLTGGNNQPQHF. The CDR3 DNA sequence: TGTGCCAGCAGCCTAACAGGGGGTAACAATCAGCCCCAGCATTTT.

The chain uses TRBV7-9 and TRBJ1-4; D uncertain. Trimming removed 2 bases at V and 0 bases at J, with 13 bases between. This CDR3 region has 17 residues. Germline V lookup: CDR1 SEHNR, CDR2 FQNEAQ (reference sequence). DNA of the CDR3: TGTGCCAGCAGCTTACTGGGAAATGGAGCAACTAATGAAAAACTGTTTTTT. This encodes CASSLLGNGATNEKLFF. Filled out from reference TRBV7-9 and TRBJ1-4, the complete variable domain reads DTGVSQNPRHKITKRGQNVTFRCDPISEHNRLYWYRQTLGQGPEFLTYFQNEAQLEKSRLLSDRFSAERPKGSFSTLEIQRTEQGDSAMYLCASSLLGNGATNEKLFFGSGTQLSVL.

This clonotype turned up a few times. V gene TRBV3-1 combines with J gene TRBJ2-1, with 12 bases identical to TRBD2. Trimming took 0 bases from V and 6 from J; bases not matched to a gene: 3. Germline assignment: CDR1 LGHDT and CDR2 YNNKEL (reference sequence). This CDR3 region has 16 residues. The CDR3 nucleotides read TGTGCCAGCAGCCAAGAGTGGACTAGCGGGACCAATGAGCAGTTCTTC. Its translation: CASSQEWTSGTNEQFF.

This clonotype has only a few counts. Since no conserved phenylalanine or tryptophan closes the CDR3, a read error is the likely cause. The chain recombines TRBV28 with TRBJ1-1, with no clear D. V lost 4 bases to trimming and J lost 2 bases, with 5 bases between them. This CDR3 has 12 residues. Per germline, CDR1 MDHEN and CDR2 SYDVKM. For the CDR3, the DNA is TGTGCCAGCAGTTGGGATAACACTGAAGCTTTCCTT. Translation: CASSWDNTEAFL.

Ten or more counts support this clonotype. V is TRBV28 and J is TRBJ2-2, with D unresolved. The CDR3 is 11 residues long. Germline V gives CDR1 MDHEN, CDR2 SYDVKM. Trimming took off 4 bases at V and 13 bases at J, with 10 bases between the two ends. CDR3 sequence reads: CASSSLGPLFF. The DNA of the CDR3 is TGTGCCAGCAGTTCGCTAGGACCGCTGTTTTTT. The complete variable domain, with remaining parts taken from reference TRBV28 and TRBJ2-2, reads DVKVTQSSRYLVKRTGEKVFLECVQDMDHENMFWYRQDPGLGLRLIYFSYDVKMKEKGDIPEGYSVSREKKERFSLILESASTNQTSMYLCASSSLGPLFFGEGSRLTVL.

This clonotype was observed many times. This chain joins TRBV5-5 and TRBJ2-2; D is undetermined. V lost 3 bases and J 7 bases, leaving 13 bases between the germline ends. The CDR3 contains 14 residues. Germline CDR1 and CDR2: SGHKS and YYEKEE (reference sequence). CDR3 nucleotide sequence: TGTGCCAGCAGCTGGGCATTAACCATCGGGGAGCTGTTTTTT. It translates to CASSWALTIGELFF.

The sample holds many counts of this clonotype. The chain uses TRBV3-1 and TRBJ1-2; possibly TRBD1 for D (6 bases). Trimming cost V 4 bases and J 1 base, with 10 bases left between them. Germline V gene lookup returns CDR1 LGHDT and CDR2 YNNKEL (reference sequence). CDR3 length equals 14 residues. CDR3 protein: CASSPQGNNYGYTF. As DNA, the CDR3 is TGTGCCAGCAGCCCACAGGGAAATAACTATGGCTACACCTTC.

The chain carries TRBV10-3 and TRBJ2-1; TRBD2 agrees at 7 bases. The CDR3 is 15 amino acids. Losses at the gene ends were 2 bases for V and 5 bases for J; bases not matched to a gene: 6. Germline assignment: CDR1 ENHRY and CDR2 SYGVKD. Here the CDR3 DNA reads TGTGCCATCAGTGAGCCAGGGCTAGCGGACAATGAGCAGTTCTTC. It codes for CAISEPGLADNEQFF.

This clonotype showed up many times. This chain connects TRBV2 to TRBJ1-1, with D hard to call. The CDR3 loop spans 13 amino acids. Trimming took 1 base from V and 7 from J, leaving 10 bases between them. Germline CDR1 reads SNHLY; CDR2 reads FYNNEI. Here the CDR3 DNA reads TGTGCCAGCAGTGAAGAGGGCTGGGGTGAAGCTTTCTTT. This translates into CASSEEGWGEAFF.

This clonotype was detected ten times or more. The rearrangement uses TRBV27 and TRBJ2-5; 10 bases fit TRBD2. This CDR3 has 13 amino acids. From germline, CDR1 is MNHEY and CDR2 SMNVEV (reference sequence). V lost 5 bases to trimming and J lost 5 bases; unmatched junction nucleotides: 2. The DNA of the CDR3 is TGTGCCAGCAGTCTACTAGCGGGGGAGACCCAGTACTTC. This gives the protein CASSLLAGETQYF.

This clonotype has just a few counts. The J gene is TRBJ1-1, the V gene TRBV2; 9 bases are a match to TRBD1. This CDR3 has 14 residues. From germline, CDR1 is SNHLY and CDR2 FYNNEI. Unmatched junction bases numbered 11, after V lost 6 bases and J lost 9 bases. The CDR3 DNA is TGTGCCAGCAGATGGGACAGGGCCTATAACCAAGCTTTCTTT. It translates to CASRWDRAYNQAFF.

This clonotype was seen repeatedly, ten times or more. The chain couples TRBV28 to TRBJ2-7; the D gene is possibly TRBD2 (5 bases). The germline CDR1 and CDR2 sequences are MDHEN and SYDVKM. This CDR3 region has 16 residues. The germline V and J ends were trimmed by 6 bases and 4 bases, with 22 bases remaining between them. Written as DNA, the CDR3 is TGTGCCAGCAGCTCCATATTCGCGGGCAAAGGTTACGAGCAGTACTTC. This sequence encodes CASSSIFAGKGYEQYF.

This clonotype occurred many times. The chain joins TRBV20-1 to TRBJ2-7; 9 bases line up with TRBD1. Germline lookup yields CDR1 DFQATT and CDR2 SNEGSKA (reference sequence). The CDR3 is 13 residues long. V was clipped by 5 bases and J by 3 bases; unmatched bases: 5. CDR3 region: CSASRDRDYEQYF. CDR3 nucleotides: TGCAGTGCTTCACGGGACAGGGACTACGAGCAGTACTTC.

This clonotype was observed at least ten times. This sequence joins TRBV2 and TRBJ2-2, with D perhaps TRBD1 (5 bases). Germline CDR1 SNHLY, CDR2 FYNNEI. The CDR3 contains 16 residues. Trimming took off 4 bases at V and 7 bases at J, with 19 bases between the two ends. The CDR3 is CASSVLRAARGGELFF. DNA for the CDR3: TGTGCCAGCAGTGTCCTTAGGGCGGCTAGGGGCGGGGAGCTGTTTTTT. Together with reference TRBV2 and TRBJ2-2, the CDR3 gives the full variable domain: EPEVTQTPSHQVTQMGQEVILRCVPISNHLYFYWYRQILGQKVEFLVSFYNNEISEKSEIFDDQFSVERPDGSNFTLKIRSTKLEDSAMYFCASSVLRAARGGELFFGEGSRLTVL.

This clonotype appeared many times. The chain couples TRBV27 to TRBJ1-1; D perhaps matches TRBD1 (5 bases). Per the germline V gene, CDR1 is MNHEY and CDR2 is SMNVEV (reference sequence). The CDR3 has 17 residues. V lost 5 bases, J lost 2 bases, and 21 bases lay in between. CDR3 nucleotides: TGTGCCAGCAGTGCAGGGTCACCTCGGCTGATAAACACTGAAGCTTTCTTT. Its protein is CASSAGSPRLINTEAFF.

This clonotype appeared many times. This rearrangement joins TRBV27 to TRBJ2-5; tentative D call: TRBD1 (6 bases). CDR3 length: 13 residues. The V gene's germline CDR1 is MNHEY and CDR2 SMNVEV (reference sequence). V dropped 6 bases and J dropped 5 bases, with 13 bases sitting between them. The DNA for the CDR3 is TGTGCCAGCAGCCCGGGACAAGGGGAGACCCAGTACTTC. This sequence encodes CASSPGQGETQYF.

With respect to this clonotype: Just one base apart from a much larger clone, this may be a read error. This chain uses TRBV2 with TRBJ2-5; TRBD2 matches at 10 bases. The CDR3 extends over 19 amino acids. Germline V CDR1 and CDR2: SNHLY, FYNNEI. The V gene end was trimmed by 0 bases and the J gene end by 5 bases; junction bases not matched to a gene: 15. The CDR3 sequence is CASSEADLGLASRKETQYF. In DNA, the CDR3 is TGTGCCAGCAGTGAAGCGGACCTGGGACTAGCGAGCCGAAAGGAGACCCAGTACTTC.

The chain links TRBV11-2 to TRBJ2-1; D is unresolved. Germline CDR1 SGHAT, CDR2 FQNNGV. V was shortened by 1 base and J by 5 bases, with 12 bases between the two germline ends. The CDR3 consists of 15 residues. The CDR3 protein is CASSLVLGPDNEQFF. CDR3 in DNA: TGTGCCAGCAGCTTAGTTCTAGGGCCCGACAATGAGCAGTTCTTC.

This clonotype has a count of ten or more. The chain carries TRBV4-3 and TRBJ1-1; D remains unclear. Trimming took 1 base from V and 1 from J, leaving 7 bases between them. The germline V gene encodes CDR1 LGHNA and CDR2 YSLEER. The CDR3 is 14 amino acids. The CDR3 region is CASSQGQENTEAFF. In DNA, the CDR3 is TGCGCCAGCAGCCAAGGCCAAGAGAACACTGAAGCTTTCTTT.

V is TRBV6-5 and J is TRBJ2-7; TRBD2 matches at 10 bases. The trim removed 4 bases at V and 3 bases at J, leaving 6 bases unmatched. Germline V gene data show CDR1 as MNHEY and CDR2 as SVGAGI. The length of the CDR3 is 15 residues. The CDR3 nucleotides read TGTGCCAGCAGTTTAATAGCGGGAGGTCTCTACGAGCAGTACTTC. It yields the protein CASSLIAGGLYEQYF.

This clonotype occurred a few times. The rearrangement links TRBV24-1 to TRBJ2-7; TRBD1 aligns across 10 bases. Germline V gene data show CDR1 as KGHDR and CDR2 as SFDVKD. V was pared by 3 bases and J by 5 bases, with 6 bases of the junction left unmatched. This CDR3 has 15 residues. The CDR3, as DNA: TGTGCCACCAGTGATCCCGGGACAGGGGTCCACGAGCAGTACTTC. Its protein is CATSDPGTGVHEQYF.

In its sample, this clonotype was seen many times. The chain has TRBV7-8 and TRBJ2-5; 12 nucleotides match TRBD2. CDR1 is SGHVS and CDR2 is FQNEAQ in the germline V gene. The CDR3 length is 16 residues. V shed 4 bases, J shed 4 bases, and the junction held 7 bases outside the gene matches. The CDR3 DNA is TGTGCCAGCAGCTCAAAACGACTAGCGGGAGTAGAGACCCAGTACTTC. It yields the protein CASSSKRLAGVETQYF.

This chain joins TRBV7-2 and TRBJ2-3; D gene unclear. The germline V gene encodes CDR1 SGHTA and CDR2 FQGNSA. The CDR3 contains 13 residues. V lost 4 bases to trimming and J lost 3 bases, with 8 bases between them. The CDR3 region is CASSWGQTDTQYF. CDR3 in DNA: TGTGCCAGCAGCTGGGGTCAAACAGATACGCAGTATTTT.

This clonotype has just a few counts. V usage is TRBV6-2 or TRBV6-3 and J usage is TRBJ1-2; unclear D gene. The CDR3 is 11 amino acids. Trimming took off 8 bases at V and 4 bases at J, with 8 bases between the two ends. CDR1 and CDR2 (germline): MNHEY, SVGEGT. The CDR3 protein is CASGSFYGYTF. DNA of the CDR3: TGTGCCAGCGGTTCGTTCTATGGCTACACCTTC.

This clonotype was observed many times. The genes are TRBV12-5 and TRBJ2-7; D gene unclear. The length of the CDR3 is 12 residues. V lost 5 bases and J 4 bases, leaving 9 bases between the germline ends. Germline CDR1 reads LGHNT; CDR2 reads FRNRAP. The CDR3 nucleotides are TGTGCTAGTGGTCCCAACCTTTACGAGCAGTACTTC. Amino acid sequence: CASGPNLYEQYF.

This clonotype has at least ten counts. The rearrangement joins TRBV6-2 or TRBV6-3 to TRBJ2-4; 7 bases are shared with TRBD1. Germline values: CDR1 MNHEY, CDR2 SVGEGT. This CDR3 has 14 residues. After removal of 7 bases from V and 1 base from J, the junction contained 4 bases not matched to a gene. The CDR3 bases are TGTGCCAGCACCCCGACAGGGGCCAAAAACATTCAGTACTTC. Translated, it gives CASTPTGAKNIQYF.

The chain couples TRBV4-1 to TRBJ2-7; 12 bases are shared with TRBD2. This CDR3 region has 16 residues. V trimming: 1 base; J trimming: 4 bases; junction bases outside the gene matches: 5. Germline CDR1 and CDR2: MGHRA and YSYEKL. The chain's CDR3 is CASSQVLAGGTYEQYF. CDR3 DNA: TGCGCCAGCAGCCAAGTTCTAGCGGGAGGGACGTACGAGCAGTACTTC.

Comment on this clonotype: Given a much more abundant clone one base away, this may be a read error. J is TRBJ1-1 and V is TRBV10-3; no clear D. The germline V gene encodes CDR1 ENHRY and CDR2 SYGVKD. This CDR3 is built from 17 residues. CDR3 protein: CAISESSDSNGDTEALF. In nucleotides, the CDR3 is TGTGCCATCAGTGAGTCGAGTGACTCCAACGGCGACACTGAAGCTCTCTTT.